The present T cell receptor (beta chain) was sequenced within a study of cytomegalovirus exposure and HLA in healthy donors. The study, taken as a whole, reports: Earlier findings revealed that most TCR beta V segments proved productive either about 87% or about 30% of the time.

Germline CDR1 SNHLY, CDR2 FYNNEI. The CDR3 contains 13 residues. Deletions cut 3 bases from V and 4 bases from J, with 7 bases between. Comment on this clone: The antigen is not known. Different DNA sequences within this sample yield the same CDR3.

The PCR ran on 60 Vbeta and 13 Jbeta primers. The method was immunoSEQ multiplex PCR; TCRdb's version includes in-frame clones alone and lacks a portion of them. The profile shows 150,000 or so clones, 65% to 85% of them singletons. Material for sequencing was PBMCs. The receptor was isolated from a male donor in good health and CMV-seropositive. The genes are TRBV2 and TRBJ1-5; D may be TRBD1 (5 bases). The CDR3 protein is CASSEGGNQPQHF. As DNA, the CDR3 is TGTGCCAGCAGTGAGGGGGGGAATCAGCCCCAGCATTTT.